The clone carrying this T cell receptor (beta chain) was seen many times. Its cognate antigen is unknown. There are 14 residues in the CDR3. The V gene lost 3 bases and the J gene lost 2 bases, with 10 bases spanning the gap. These data belong to a study of Graves' ophthalmopathy and Graves' hyperthyroidism. Study observations and caveats: The model's prediction of ophthalmopathy progression had 70.59% sensitivity and less than 75% specificity.

Using RNA transcripts, the TCR beta CDR3 regions were amplified. A first-round RT-PCR used HTBI primers, followed by a second-round multiplex PCR. TCRdb analysed the multiplex PCR reads with MiXCR anew, one entry per CDR3 protein. Among about 370,000 distinct CDR3 sequences listed, about 17% were seen once. Ophthalmopathy-affected donors exhibited moderate-to-severe activity, CAS ≥3, NOSPECS ≥4, and duration under 3 months. No donor had other autoimmune disease, uncontrolled infection, pregnancy or lactation. The authors diagnosed from clinical symptoms, serum thyroxine, TRAb, thyroid ultrasound and orbital computed tomography.

The TCR originated in a woman younger than 30 with Graves' ophthalmopathy. This chain joins TRBV12-3 or TRBV12-4 and TRBJ1-1; maybe TRBD1 (5 bases). Sequenced input: peripheral blood. CDR3 in amino acids: CASSLQGSNTEAFF. The DNA for the CDR3 is TGTGCCAGCAGTTTGCAGGGTTCTAACACTGAAGCTTTCTTT.